This entry lists 3 T cell receptor beta chains sequenced from one sample in a study of T cells in Graves' hyperthyroidism and ophthalmopathy. TCR beta CDR3 regions were amplified from RNA. HTBI primers were used for first-round RT-PCR of the TCR CDR3. TCRdb called the multiplex PCR reads again in MiXCR, with one record for every CDR3 protein. Altogether nearly 600,000 distinct CDR3 sequences are present, 14% being singletons, with the ten largest covering 5.8%. Sequences were obtained from blood. These receptors all come from a woman aged 25-40 years with Graves' hyperthyroidism that later progressed to Graves' ophthalmopathy.

The chain combines TRBV6-1 with TRBJ1-5; 7 bases line up with TRBD1. The germline CDR1 and CDR2 sequences are MNHNS and SASEGT. Trimming removed 8 bases from V and 7 bases from J; junction bases left unmatched: 5. The CDR3 length is 12 residues. The CDR3: CASLGGSQPQHF. The DNA of the CDR3 is TGTGCCAGCCTAGGGGGCAGCCAGCCCCAGCATTTT.

As for this clonotype: It may be a read error: a sequence one base away is much more abundant. The rearrangement joins TRBV9 to TRBJ1-6; tentatively, D is TRBD1 (5 bases). The CDR3 runs 16 residues. CDR1 and CDR2 from the germline V gene are SGDLS and YYNGEE. V was pared by 3 bases and J by 0 bases, with 10 bases between. In nucleotides, the CDR3 is TGTGCCAGCAGCGGGGGGGTGAGCTCCTATAATTCACCCCTCCACTTT. Protein product: CASSGGVSSYNSPLHF. The variable domain in full, completed from reference TRBV9 and TRBJ1-6, reads DSGVTQTPKHLITATGQRVTLRCSPRSGDLSVYWYQQSLDQGLQFLIQYYNGEERAKGNILERFSAQQFPDLHSELNLSSLELGDSALYFCASSGGVSSYNSPLHFGNGTRLTVT.

This clonotype was seen ten or more times. This chain uses TRBV12-3 or TRBV12-4 with TRBJ1-6; D unresolved. V shed 6 bases and J shed 9 bases, with 15 bases lying between them. The CDR3 is 14 amino acids. CDR3 amino acids: CASREWGSGSPLHF. The CDR3 coding sequence is TGTGCCAGCAGAGAGTGGGGTTCGGGTTCACCCCTCCACTTT.